The rows below give T cell receptor beta chains drawn from one sample of a study of T cell repertoires in cytomegalovirus infection. Each CDR3 protein is one row after TCRdb ran MiXCR on the reads. The sample holds 450,000 to 550,000 distinct CDR3 sequences; 40% to 50% are singletons and the top ten take roughly two fifths. These receptors' targets are unknown. Sequenced here: cultured PBMCs, sampled from culture after CMV antigen stimulation. The receptors were gathered from a human donor in good health (CMV status not recorded). Some clones in this sample may be carry-over from other donors' samples. The CDR3 runs from the conserved cysteine through the conserved F or W. The order of the fields is D gene, clone size, V gene, CDR3 protein. D genes are given only for firm matches. Clone size, where shown, is once, few, many, or a class for clones that have expanded.

>-|few|TRBV12-3/TRBV12-4
CASSDHKNYGYTF
>TRBD2|-|TRBV27
CASSYGLAVSTDTQYF
>-|few|TRBV20-1
CSARDLGTPRRSSYNEQFF
>TRBD2|once|TRBV4-2
CASSQRGGALGELFF
>TRBD2|-|TRBV29-1
CTAREADTQYF
>-|-|TRBV7-8
CASSLVRLGFSRDTEAFF
>-|-|TRBV7-6
CASSPDRTGTPDTQYF
>-|many|TRBV7-2
CASSLDLARSTDTQYF
>-|-|TRBV4-1
CASSLSVDEQFF
>-|-|TRBV7-9
CAGQTSGRDTQYF
>-|-|TRBV7-2
CASSLVPSLSGTTIYF
>-|-|TRBV12-3/TRBV12-4
CASSYVTGGNIQYF
>-|-|TRBV5-1
CASSLADSSYNEQFF
>TRBD1|many|TRBV24-1
CATSDHGRQGPNTGELFF
>-|few|TRBV7-6
CASSLLWAAEGETQYF
>-|-|TRBV12-3/TRBV12-4
CASSWAATEGTQYF
>-|-|TRBV30
CAWAQGVNGYTF
>TRBD2|-|TRBV27
CASRIGLAGGPGGDTQYF
>TRBD1|once|TRBV24-1
CATSDPGQGGREQFF
>-|few|TRBV4-1
CASSQVQNTEAFF
>-|-|TRBV7-2
CASSSRLRGSGYTF
>-|-|TRBV7-3
CASSLIEAYTDTQYF
>TRBD1|-|TRBV7-8
CASSLVGGQGVSTDTQYF
>TRBD2|-|TRBV3-1
CASSPKPLSTSGAYEQYF
>TRBD1|-|TRBV6-8
CASDRGETQYF
>TRBD1|-|TRBV7-2
CASSLGGTGDEQYF
>-|few|TRBV14
CASSLRLEQFF
>TRBD2|-|TRBV7-2
CASSFIAGAYEQYF
>TRBD1|-|TRBV4-3
CASSQGQLSNTEAFF
>-|-|TRBV12-5
CASGPPDSYNEQFF
>TRBD1|-|TRBV6-6
CASSPPGQGPPNIAIQYF
>-|-|TRBV2
CASIGGPRGNTGELFF
>TRBD1|many|TRBV12-3/TRBV12-4
CASTLGTGHNYGYTF
>-|few|TRBV11-2
CASSPNRVTEAFF
>-|-|TRBV10-3
CAISESPEKLFF
>TRBD2|-|TRBV19
CASSSRLGLAGTYNEQFF
>-|-|TRBV5-1
CASSFNLGLDSYEQYF
>-|few|TRBV6-2/TRBV6-3
CATQSRSRGTYEQYF
>-|once|TRBV2
CASSDPLRAGEQYF
>TRBD2|-|TRBV27
CASRRGGGSSYEQYF
>TRBD1|few|TRBV7-6
CASSFEGWTGGNTIYF
>TRBD1|-|TRBV6-2/TRBV6-3
CASSLRGDRGSETQYF
>-|-|TRBV6-5
CASSNGRGQPQHF
>-|many|TRBV7-2
CASSLGRGSSGNTIYF
>TRBD2|-|TRBV20-1
CSALGPGGLQETQYF
>-|few|TRBV7-6
CASGPTTSYEQYF
>-|-|TRBV27
CASSPGQAYSGNTIYF
>-|-|TRBV7-6
CASSRYFDTEAFF
>-|-|TRBV27
CASSTGGREKLFF
>TRBD1|-|TRBV28
CASRTQTGSYEQYF
>TRBD1|-|TRBV5-4
CASSLTGGNEAFF
>-|-|TRBV5-4
CASSLNGREFTYGYTF
>-|-|TRBV12-3/TRBV12-4
CASGGGYGSPLHF
>TRBD1|few|TRBV4-2
CASSQGGQGNRYGYTF
>-|-|TRBV12-3/TRBV12-4
CASSFGGLMIGYTF
>-|-|TRBV18
CASSRLQGTGELFF
>-|few|TRBV19
CASGAETQYF
>-|-|TRBV6-5
CASSYGKGRVTEAFF
>-|once|TRBV6-2/TRBV6-3
CASSYTQDTDTQYF